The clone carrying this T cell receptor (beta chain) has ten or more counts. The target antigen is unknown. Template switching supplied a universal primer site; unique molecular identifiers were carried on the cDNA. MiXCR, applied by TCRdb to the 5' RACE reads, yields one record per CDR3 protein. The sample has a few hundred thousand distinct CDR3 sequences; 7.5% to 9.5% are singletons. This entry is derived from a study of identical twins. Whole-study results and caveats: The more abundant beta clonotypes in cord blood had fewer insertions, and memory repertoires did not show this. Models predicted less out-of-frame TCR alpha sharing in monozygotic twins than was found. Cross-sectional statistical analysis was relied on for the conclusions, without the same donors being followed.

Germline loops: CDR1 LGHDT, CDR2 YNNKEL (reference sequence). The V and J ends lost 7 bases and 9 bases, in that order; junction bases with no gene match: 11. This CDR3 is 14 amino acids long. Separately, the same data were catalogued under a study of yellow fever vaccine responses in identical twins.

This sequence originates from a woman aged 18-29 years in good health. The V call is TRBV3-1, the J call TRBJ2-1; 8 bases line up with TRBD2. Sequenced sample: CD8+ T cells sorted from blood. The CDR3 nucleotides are TGTGCCAGCAAAGGAGGACTAGCTCAGATTGAGCAGTTCTTC. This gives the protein CASKGGLAQIEQFF.